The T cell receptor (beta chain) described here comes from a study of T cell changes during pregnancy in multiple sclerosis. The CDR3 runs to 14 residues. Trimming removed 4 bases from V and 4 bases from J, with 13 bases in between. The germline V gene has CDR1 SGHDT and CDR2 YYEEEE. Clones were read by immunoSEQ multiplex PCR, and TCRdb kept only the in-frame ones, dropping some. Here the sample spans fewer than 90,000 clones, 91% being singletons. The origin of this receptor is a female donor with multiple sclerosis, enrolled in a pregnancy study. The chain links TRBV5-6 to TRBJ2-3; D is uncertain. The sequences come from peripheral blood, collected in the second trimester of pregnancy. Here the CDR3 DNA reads TGTGCCAGCAGCACGTACTATCTAGCAGATACGCAGTATTTT. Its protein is CASSTYYLADTQYF.